A single sample is the source of the 30 T cell receptor beta chains below, sequenced in a study of blood T cell repertoires in COVID-19. Profiled with immunoSEQ multiplex PCR; TCRdb holds only in-frame clones, not every one. The sample contains 370,000 or so clones, more than 70% of which appear only once. The sequencing sample was made of PBMCs or T cells enriched from blood (not recorded which). These receptor sequences come from a man in his thirties or forties who had recovered from COVID-19.

This clone was observed once. This sequence joins TRBV3-1 (or the pseudogene TRBV3-2) and TRBJ1-2, with TRBD1 identical over 10 bases. CDR1 is LGHDT and CDR2 is YNNKEL in the germline V gene (reference sequence). V lost 0 bases and J lost 7; bases outside the gene matches: 5. The CDR3 covers 15 residues. CDR3 sequence reads: CASSQEGDRGGGYTF. As DNA, the CDR3 is TGTGCCAGCAGCCAAGAAGGGGACAGGGGTGGTGGCTACACCTTC.

The V call is TRBV29-1, the J call TRBJ1-1; the match to TRBD1 covers 8 bases. Germline values: CDR1 SQVTM, CDR2 ANQGSEA. V shed 5 bases and J 2 bases; nucleotides not matched to a gene: 4. The CDR3 loop spans 13 amino acids. The CDR3 sequence: CSVPTGGNTEAFF. The DNA of the CDR3 is TGCAGCGTTCCTACAGGGGGAAACACTGAAGCTTTCTTT.

The chain employs TRBV30 and TRBJ1-1; 8 bases are shared with TRBD1. The germline V gene encodes CDR1 GTSNPN and CDR2 SVGIG (reference sequence). V shed 2 bases and J 3 bases; nucleotides not matched to a gene: 2. This CDR3 is 13 amino acids long. CDR3 in DNA: TGTGCCTGGAGTCAGGGGGCATACACTGAAGCTTTCTTT. Protein: CAWSQGAYTEAFF.

Remarks on this clone: In the same sample, other DNA sequences code for this CDR3. The J gene is TRBJ1-1, the V gene TRBV7-9; 10 bases are a match to TRBD1. The V and J ends lost 5 bases and 0 bases, in that order; junction bases with no gene match: 3. In germline, CDR1 is SEHNR, CDR2 FQNEAQ (reference sequence). CDR3 length equals 15 residues. The CDR3 here is CASSLGTGVNTEAFF. The CDR3 DNA sequence: TGTGCCAGCAGCCTCGGGACAGGGGTGAACACTGAAGCTTTCTTT.

This chain uses TRBV19 with TRBJ1-3, with TRBD1 matching 9 bases. Germline V gene lookup returns CDR1 LNHDA and CDR2 SQIVND (reference sequence). The CDR3 loop spans 14 amino acids. V lost 8 bases, J lost 3 bases, and 5 bases stayed unmatched. The CDR3 DNA reads as TGTGCCAGTTCCGGGACAGGGTATGGAAACACCATATATTTT. It translates to CASSGTGYGNTIYF.

The chain is built from TRBV11-2 and TRBJ1-5; unclear D gene. The ends were cut back, 4 bases at V and 1 base at J, with 5 bases in the middle. The CDR3 is 13 amino acids. Looked up from germline, CDR1 is SGHAT and CDR2 is FQNNGV. As DNA, the CDR3 is TGTGCCAGCAGCTGGGCCAGCAATCAGCCCCAGCATTTT. Its protein is CASSWASNQPQHF.

This chain uses TRBV9 with TRBJ1-2; maybe TRBD1 (5 bases). Germline loops: CDR1 SGDLS, CDR2 YYNGEE. V was clipped by 0 bases and J by 4 bases, with 7 bases between them. The CDR3 runs 13 residues. The CDR3 loop reads CASSVEGSYGYTF. As DNA, the CDR3 is TGTGCCAGCAGCGTAGAGGGGTCCTATGGCTACACCTTC.

This sequence joins TRBV11-2 and TRBJ1-1; TRBD1 aligns across 10 bases. Losses at the gene ends were 6 bases for V and 1 base for J; bases not matched to a gene: 14. CDR1 and CDR2 from the germline V gene are SGHAT and FQNNGV. The CDR3 is 18 amino acids. The CDR3 is CASRPFWGDRGSNTEAFF. The CDR3 DNA follows: TGTGCCAGCAGACCCTTTTGGGGGGACAGGGGATCGAACACTGAAGCTTTCTTT. The whole variable domain, remainder taken from reference TRBV11-2 and TRBJ1-1, is EAGVAQSPRYKIIEKRQSVAFWCNPISGHATLYWYQQILGQGPKLLIQFQNNGVVDDSQLPKDRFSAERLKGVDSTLKIQPAKLEDSAVYLCASRPFWGDRGSNTEAFFGQGTRLTVV.

The chain uses TRBV2 and TRBJ1-2; 12 bases match TRBD1. J was trimmed by 6 bases and V by 8 bases; bases with no gene match: 4. The CDR3 spans 13 residues. Germline V CDR1 and CDR2: SNHLY, FYNNEI. The CDR3 here is CASRGQGANGYTF. The CDR3 nucleotides are TGTGCCAGCCGGGGACAGGGGGCAAATGGCTACACCTTC.

This clone was observed once. The rearrangement links TRBV27 to TRBJ2-6; a possible D gene is TRBD1 (6 bases). V lost 8 bases and J 0 bases, leaving 17 bases between the germline ends. Germline CDR1 MNHEY, CDR2 SMNVEV (reference sequence). The CDR3 runs 17 residues. The CDR3 region is CASGADSSSSGANVLTF. The CDR3 nucleotides are TGTGCCAGCGGAGCGGACAGTTCCAGCTCTGGGGCCAACGTCCTGACTTTC.

The table lists this clone with a few counts. The sample has other DNA sequences that encode this CDR3 too. V and J are TRBV5-5 and TRBJ2-5, with D unresolved. This CDR3 has 13 amino acids. Trimming took off 1 base at V and 1 base at J, with 5 bases between the two ends. Germline V gene data show CDR1 as SGHKS and CDR2 as YYEKEE (reference sequence). The DNA for the CDR3 is TGTGCCAGCAGCTTGTACTCCCAAGAGACCCAGTACTTC. Its translation: CASSLYSQETQYF.

This chain links TRBV10-3 with TRBJ1-1, with TRBD1 matching over 9 bases. This CDR3 spans 14 amino acids. J lost 1 base, V lost 4 bases, and 1 base had no gene match. CDR1 ENHRY and CDR2 SYGVKD come from the germline V gene. The CDR3 coding sequence is TGTGCCATCAGTGGGGACAGGGCGAACACTGAAGCTTTCTTT. Protein product: CAISGDRANTEAFF.

This chain uses TRBV30 with TRBJ1-5; tentative D call: TRBD1 (5 bases). The germline V gene encodes CDR1 GTSNPN and CDR2 SVGIG (reference sequence). V lost 0 bases and J lost 10, with 10 bases in between. The CDR3 has 12 amino acids. The CDR3 here is CAWSVTQGPQHF. CDR3 sequence (DNA): TGTGCCTGGAGTGTCACTCAGGGTCCCCAGCATTTT.

The V and J genes are TRBV3-1 (or the pseudogene TRBV3-2) and TRBJ1-3, with 9 bases lining up with TRBD1. The length of the CDR3 is 17 residues. CDR1 is LGHDT, CDR2 YNNKEL, per germline (reference sequence). With 8 bases clipped from V and 4 bases from J, the junction kept 15 bases outside the gene matches. CDR3 in DNA: TGTGCCAGCGCCAGTCCCGGGACAGGGTATATAGGAAACACCATATATTTT. Translating it yields CASASPGTGYIGNTIYF.

This chain connects TRBV9 to TRBJ1-5, with TRBD1 matching 9 bases. The CDR3 spans 15 residues. The germline CDR1 and CDR2 sequences are SGDLS and YYNGEE. The trim removed 4 bases at V and 6 bases at J, leaving 8 bases unmatched. The DNA for the CDR3 is TGTGCCAGCAGCACCACAGGGGGCTGGGGTCAGCCCCAGCATTTT. Protein product: CASSTTGGWGQPQHF.

The chain has TRBV19 and TRBJ1-2, with D hard to call. Germline V gene sequence: CDR1 LNHDA, CDR2 SQIVND (reference sequence). Trimming shortened V by 7 bases and J by 8 bases, and 11 bases separated the two germline ends. This CDR3 is built from 11 residues. The CDR3 sequence is CASMAGWGYTF. The CDR3 bases are TGTGCCAGTATGGCGGGTTGGGGCTACACCTTC.

The rearrangement uses TRBV19 and TRBJ2-5; 8 bases agree with TRBD2. The trim removed 8 bases at V and 2 bases at J, leaving 10 bases unmatched. Germline lookup yields CDR1 LNHDA and CDR2 SQIVND (reference sequence). This CDR3 spans 15 amino acids. The CDR3 DNA follows: TGTGCCAGTGGCGCCGGGAGGGACGGTCAAGAGACCCAGTACTTC. Protein sequence: CASGAGRDGQETQYF.

The V and J genes are TRBV7-8 and TRBJ2-7; 8 bases are a match to TRBD1. The CDR3 covers 18 residues. V shed 4 bases and J 9 bases; nucleotides not matched to a gene: 23. Germline values: CDR1 SGHVS, CDR2 FQNEAQ. The CDR3 nucleotides are TGTGCCAGCAGCTCCCCTTTCTCGGTGACAGGGGTGGCTACGGGGCAGTACTTC. Its protein is CASSSPFSVTGVATGQYF.

The chain has TRBV6-2 or TRBV6-3 and TRBJ2-5; 10 nucleotides match TRBD1. CDR1 MNHEY and CDR2 SVGEGT come from the germline V gene. V shed 4 bases and J 5 bases; nucleotides not matched to a gene: 13. The CDR3 is 17 amino acids. The CDR3 DNA sequence: TGTGCCAGCAGTTCTATGGTCGACAGGGGGCGTCACGAGACCCAGTACTTC. Protein product: CASSSMVDRGRHETQYF.

The chain employs TRBV7-2 and TRBJ1-2, with TRBD1 identical over 8 bases. CDR1 and CDR2 from the germline V gene are SGHTA and FQGNSA. The junction had 4 bases not matched to a gene; V was cut back by 3 bases and J by 4 bases. The CDR3 runs 14 residues. In DNA form, the CDR3 reads TGTGCCAGCAGCTTGACAGGGGAGCCCTATGGCTACACCTTC. Its translation is CASSLTGEPYGYTF.

The J gene is TRBJ1-3, the V gene TRBV2; no reliable D call. V was clipped by 2 bases and J by 5 bases, with 7 bases between them. This CDR3 has 13 residues. The germline CDR1 and CDR2 sequences are SNHLY and FYNNEI. The CDR3 DNA follows: TGTGCCAGCAGTGAATTATTTCGAAACACCATATATTTT. Protein sequence: CASSELFRNTIYF. The whole variable domain, filled in from reference TRBV2 and TRBJ1-3, reads EPEVTQTPSHQVTQMGQEVILRCVPISNHLYFYWYRQILGQKVEFLVSFYNNEISEKSEIFDDQFSVERPDGSNFTLKIRSTKLEDSAMYFCASSELFRNTIYFGEGSWLTVV.

V is TRBV19 and J is TRBJ1-2; D gene ambiguous. The CDR3 is 14 amino acids. Germline V gene data show CDR1 as LNHDA and CDR2 as SQIVND (reference sequence). V was clipped by 5 bases and J by 1 base, with 11 bases between them. DNA for the CDR3: TGTGCCAGTAGTTCGGGGAGGGTTAACTATGGCTACACCTTC. Translated: CASSSGRVNYGYTF.

The J gene is TRBJ2-7, the V gene TRBV29-1, with D maybe TRBD2 (6 bases). Germline CDR1 SQVTM, CDR2 ANQGSEA. Trimming stripped 5 bases from V and 2 bases from J, with 13 bases between. This CDR3 is 13 amino acids long. The CDR3 loop is CSVRERTTYEQYF. The CDR3 nucleotides are TGCAGCGTTCGGGAGCGAACTACCTACGAGCAGTACTTC.

In this sample, this clone turned up once. The chain carries TRBV4-3 and TRBJ1-5; no definite D call. Germline CDR1 reads LGHNA; CDR2 reads YSLEER. This CDR3 is built from 15 residues. V lost 0 bases and J lost 0, with 6 bases in between. Here the CDR3 DNA reads TGCGCCAGCAGCCAAGAAGAGGATAGCAATCAGCCCCAGCATTTT. Its translation is CASSQEEDSNQPQHF.

This clone was counted a single time. The rearrangement links TRBV3-1 (or the pseudogene TRBV3-2) to TRBJ2-1, with D possibly being TRBD1 (6 bases). CDR1 and CDR2 (germline): LGHDT, YNNKEL (reference sequence). V was cut by 4 bases and J by 5 bases, with 15 bases left in between. The length of the CDR3 is 15 residues. The CDR3 loop is CASSPEGGENNEQFF. CDR3 DNA: TGTGCCAGCAGCCCGGAAGGGGGAGAGAACAATGAGCAGTTCTTC.

Only one count was recorded for this clone. The rearrangement links TRBV13 to TRBJ1-2; 10 bases line up with TRBD1. The germline CDR1 and CDR2 sequences are PRHDT and FYEKMQ (reference sequence). After removal of 5 bases from V and 8 bases from J, the junction contained 5 bases not matched to a gene. This CDR3 contains 13 residues. This chain's CDR3 is CASSTDRGRGYTF. DNA for the CDR3: TGTGCCAGCAGCACGGACAGGGGGAGAGGCTACACCTTC.

V and J are TRBV5-1 and TRBJ1-6, with TRBD1 matching 11 bases. This CDR3 is built from 18 residues. Germline values: CDR1 SGHRS, CDR2 YFSETQ. Germline trimming cut 4 bases from V and 11 bases from J; bases unmatched to any gene: 17. The CDR3 spells CASSPQPGTGGQNPPLHF. CDR3 bases: TGCGCCAGCAGCCCTCAACCCGGGACAGGGGGGCAAAACCCACCCCTCCACTTT. Using reference TRBV5-1 and TRBJ1-6 for the parts outside the CDR3, the full variable domain is KAGVTQTPRYLIKTRGQQVTLSCSPISGHRSVSWYQQTPGQGLQFLFEYFSETQRNKGNFPGRFSGRQFSNSRSEMNVSTLELGDSALYLCASSPQPGTGGQNPPLHFGNGTRLTVT.

In this sample, this clone turned up a few times. This sequence joins TRBV7-9 and TRBJ2-2, with 7 bases identical to TRBD1. This CDR3 is 14 amino acids long. The V gene end was trimmed by 6 bases and the J gene end by 2 bases; junction bases not matched to a gene: 3. CDR1 and CDR2 (germline): SEHNR, FQNEAQ (reference sequence). DNA for the CDR3: TGTGCCAGCAGACGACAGGGTAACACCGGGGAGCTGTTTTTT. Its translation is CASRRQGNTGELFF.

This chain links TRBV27 with TRBJ1-1, with TRBD1 as a possible D gene (5 bases). CDR1 and CDR2 (germline): MNHEY, SMNVEV (reference sequence). Trimming stripped 3 bases from V and 8 bases from J, with 16 bases between. The CDR3 covers 14 residues. The CDR3 sequence is CASSFRREGSEAFF. CDR3 bases: TGTGCCAGCAGTTTTCGTAGGGAGGGGAGCGAAGCTTTCTTT.

J is TRBJ2-5 and V is TRBV5-1, with 8 bases identical to TRBD2. The CDR3 sequence is 17 residues long. Unmatched junction bases numbered 11, after V lost 4 bases and J lost 0 bases. Germline lookup yields CDR1 SGHRS and CDR2 YFSETQ. DNA for the CDR3: TGCGCCAGCAGCCTGTACCTGGGCGGGGGGTACCAAGAGACCCAGTACTTC. Protein sequence: CASSLYLGGGYQETQYF.